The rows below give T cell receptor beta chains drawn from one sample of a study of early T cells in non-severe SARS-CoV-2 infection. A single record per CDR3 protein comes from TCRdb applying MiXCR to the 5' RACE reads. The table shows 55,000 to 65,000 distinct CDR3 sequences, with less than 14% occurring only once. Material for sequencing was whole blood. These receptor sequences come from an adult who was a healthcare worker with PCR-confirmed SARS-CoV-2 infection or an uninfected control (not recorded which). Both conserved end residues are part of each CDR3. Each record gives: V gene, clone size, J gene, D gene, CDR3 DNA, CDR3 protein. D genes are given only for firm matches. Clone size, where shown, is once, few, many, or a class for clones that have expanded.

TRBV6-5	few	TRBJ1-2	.	TGTGCCAGCAGTTACAGCATAATTAACTATGGCTACACCTTC	CASSYSIINYGYTF
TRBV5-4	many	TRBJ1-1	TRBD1	TGTGCCAGCAGCCGAATGGCAGGGGGCGCGACTGAAGCTTTCTTT	CASSRMAGGATEAFF
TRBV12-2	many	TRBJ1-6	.	TGTGCAAGTCGCCCCCCTAAGGGGACAGGGGGCCGAGTGATGGAGGGGTCCTATAATTCACCCCTCCACTTT	CASRPPKGTGGRVMEGSYNSPLHF
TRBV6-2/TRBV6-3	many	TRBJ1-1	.	TGTGCCAGCAGGGAGTTGAACACTGAAGCTTTCTTT	CASRELNTEAFF
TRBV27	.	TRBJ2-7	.	TGTGCCAGCAGTTTGTCCGGTCTGAATGAGCAGTACTTC	CASSLSGLNEQYF
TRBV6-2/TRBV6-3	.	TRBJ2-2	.	TGTGCCAGCAGCCCGTTAGGGGGGACCGGGGAGCTGTTTTTT	CASSPLGGTGELFF
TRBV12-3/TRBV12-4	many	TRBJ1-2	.	TGTGCCAGCAGTCCAAACCTAGGGTATGGCTACACCTTC	CASSPNLGYGYTF
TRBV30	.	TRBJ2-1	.	TGTGCCCGGAGTGCCCTGGTCCCGCCGAACAATGAGCAGTTCTTC	CARSALVPPNNEQFF
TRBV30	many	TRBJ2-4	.	TGTGCCTGGAGTGTGTGGGGGGTGCAAAACATTCAGTACTTC	CAWSVWGVQNIQYF
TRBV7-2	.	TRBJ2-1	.	TGTGCCAGCAGCTTAGCCCCCCTCGCCTACAATGAGCAGTTCTTC	CASSLAPLAYNEQFF
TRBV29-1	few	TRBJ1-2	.	TGCAGCGCGGGACACACTAACTATGGCTACACCTTC	CSAGHTNYGYTF
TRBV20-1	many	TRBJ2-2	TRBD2	TGCAGTGCAGCCACTAGCGGGGCTAACACCGGGGAGCTGTTTTTT	CSAATSGANTGELFF
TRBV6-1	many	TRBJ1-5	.	TGTGCCAGCAGTTTCACAGACCCCGGAGGTAATCAGCCCCAGCATTTT	CASSFTDPGGNQPQHF
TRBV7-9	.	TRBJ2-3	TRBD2	TGTGCCAGCAGCCGTAGCGGGGGGGATACGCAGTATTTT	CASSRSGGDTQYF
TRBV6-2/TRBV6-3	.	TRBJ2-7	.	TGTGCCAGCGGACCTACCTACGAGCAGTACTTC	CASGPTYEQYF
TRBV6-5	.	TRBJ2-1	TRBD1	TGTGCCAGCAGGGGAAAGGGACAGGCCATCAATGAGCAGTTCTTC	CASRGKGQAINEQFF
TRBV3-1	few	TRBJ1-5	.	TGTGCCAGCAGCCAAGATCGCAATCAGCCCCAGCATTTT	CASSQDRNQPQHF
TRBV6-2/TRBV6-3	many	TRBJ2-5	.	TGTGCCAGCAGTTACCCAGGAGAGACCCAGTACTTC	CASSYPGETQYF